Sequencing of this T cell receptor beta chain was carried out in a study of cytomegalovirus exposure and HLA in healthy donors. This clone was found a few times. The same CDR3 is also encoded by other DNA sequences in this sample. PCR amplification relied on 60 Vbeta primers (plus 13 Jbeta primers). Libraries were prepared by immunoSEQ multiplex PCR; TCRdb keeps only in-frame clonotypes and omits some of them. Among under 100,000 clones listed, around 77% were seen once. The CDR3 is 13 residues long. V was clipped by 1 base and J by 2 bases, with 6 bases between them. Germline V gene sequence: CDR1 SGHNT, CDR2 YYREEE (reference sequence).

Sequencing input: PBMCs. J is TRBJ1-2 and V is TRBV5-4; the D is unclear. The sequence derives from a man aged 45 to 65 in good health and CMV-seronegative. The CDR3 DNA reads TGTGCCAGCAGCTTGAAGCCAAACTATGGCTACACCTTC. Protein product: CASSLKPNYGYTF.